This passage covers 29 T cell receptor beta chains from one sample sequenced in a study of OX40 agonist ivuxolimab in advanced cancers. Some clones are missing from TCRdb's copy, which holds only in-frame ones; the method was immunoSEQ multiplex PCR. The sample lists about 22,000 clones, over 75% occurring once. The sample in question was CD4+ or CD8+ T cells sorted from blood, obtained in a trial of the OX40 agonist ivuxolimab. All receptors come from an adult with an advanced solid tumor such as melanoma, head and neck, liver or kidney cancer.

The chain couples TRBV9 to TRBJ1-2; D possibly corresponds to TRBD1 (6 bases). CDR1 and CDR2 from the germline V gene are SGDLS and YYNGEE. Trimming left V 3 bases short and J 2 bases short, with 14 bases between. The CDR3 covers 15 residues. CDR3 residues: CASSARGLTNYGYTF. As DNA, the CDR3 is TGTGCCAGCAGCGCCCGGGGGCTGACGAACTATGGCTACACCTTC. The whole variable domain, remainder taken from reference TRBV9 and TRBJ1-2, is DSGVTQTPKHLITATGQRVTLRCSPRSGDLSVYWYQQSLDQGLQFLIQYYNGEERAKGNILERFSAQQFPDLHSELNLSSLELGDSALYFCASSARGLTNYGYTFGSGTRLTVV.

In DNA, the CDR3 is TGCGCCAGCAGCTTGGTATTTTCTCTGGCAGGGATTAACTACGAGCAGTACTTC. Residues: CASSLVFSLAGINYEQYF. This chain links TRBV5-1 with TRBJ2-7, with a weak D call TRBD1 (5 bases). The germline CDR1 and CDR2 sequences are SGHRS and YFSETQ. Trimming took off 0 bases at V and 3 bases at J, with 22 bases between the two ends. The CDR3 runs to 18 residues.

The genes are TRBV5-6 and TRBJ1-3; TRBD1 matches at 7 bases. The length of the CDR3 is 13 residues. The V gene end was trimmed by 7 bases and the J gene end by 2 bases; junction bases not matched to a gene: 3. Germline-derived CDR1 and CDR2 are SGHDT and YYEEEE. The CDR3 sequence is CASHTGAGNTIYF. For the CDR3, the DNA is TGTGCCAGCCATACAGGGGCTGGAAACACCATATATTTT.

This chain links TRBV27 with TRBJ2-5, with 9 bases lining up with TRBD1. The CDR3 runs 16 residues. CDR1 and CDR2 from the germline V gene are MNHEY and SMNVEV (reference sequence). Unmatched junction bases numbered 8, after V lost 2 bases and J lost 4 bases. DNA of the CDR3: TGTGCCAGCAGTTTACGTCGGACAGGGGTGGTAGAGACCCAGTACTTC. Amino acids: CASSLRRTGVVETQYF.

This chain links TRBV4-2 with TRBJ2-2; TRBD1 aligns across 10 bases. The CDR3 length is 18 residues. Germline assignment: CDR1 LGHNA and CDR2 YNFKEQ. The trim removed 1 base at V and 0 bases at J, leaving 5 bases unmatched. CDR3 protein: CASSQGRDRGPNTGELFF. CDR3 sequence (DNA): TGTGCCAGCAGCCAAGGCCGGGACAGGGGTCCGAACACCGGGGAGCTGTTTTTT.

The chain has TRBV10-1 and TRBJ1-2; no clear D. The CDR3 totals 12 residues. V was pared by 2 bases and J by 5 bases, with 6 bases between. Germline values: CDR1 WNHNN, CDR2 SYGVQD (reference sequence). This chain's CDR3 is CASSEPNYGYTF. The CDR3 bases are TGCGCCAGCAGTGAGCCGAATTATGGCTACACCTTC.

The chain carries TRBV5-4 and TRBJ2-7, with TRBD1 matching over 12 bases. The CDR3 is 15 amino acids. Trimming cost V 0 bases and J 8 bases; bases outside gene matches: 6. CDR1 is SGHNT and CDR2 is YYREEE in the germline V gene (reference sequence). CDR3 bases: TGTGCCAGCAGCTTGGAAGGGACAGGGGGCGACCAGCAGTACTTC. It translates to CASSLEGTGGDQQYF.

The chain recombines TRBV27 with TRBJ2-3; perhaps D is TRBD1 or TRBD2 (5 bases each). The V and J ends lost 6 bases and 8 bases respectively, with 24 bases between them. The CDR3 sequence is 16 residues long. Germline V lookup: CDR1 MNHEY, CDR2 SMNVEV (reference sequence). CDR3 in amino acids: CASRPGWAELEGTQYF. CDR3 nucleotides: TGTGCCAGCAGACCAGGGTGGGCCGAGCTCGAGGGTACGCAGTATTTT.

The chain links TRBV4-3 to TRBJ2-6; no clear D gene. Germline V gene lookup returns CDR1 LGHNA and CDR2 YSLEER. The V gene lost 0 bases and the J gene lost 0 bases, with 9 bases spanning the gap. CDR3 length: 17 amino acids. The CDR3, as DNA: TGCGCCAGCAGCCAAGACGACACAGCCTCTGGGGCCAACGTCCTGACTTTC. Its protein product is CASSQDDTASGANVLTF.

This clone was observed a few times. The V gene is TRBV4-2, the J gene TRBJ2-1; 9 bases map to TRBD1. Looked up from germline, CDR1 is LGHNA and CDR2 is YNFKEQ. The V and J ends lost 3 bases and 7 bases, in that order; junction bases with no gene match: 7. This CDR3 spans 15 amino acids. CDR3 DNA: TGTGCCAGCAGCCATGGACAGGGGATTGGGAATGAGCAGTTCTTC. It specifies CASSHGQGIGNEQFF.

V and J are TRBV7-9 and TRBJ1-1, with a tentative D call TRBD1 (6 bases). CDR1 is SEHNR, CDR2 FQNEAQ, per germline (reference sequence). V lost 1 base and J 3 bases, leaving 9 bases between the germline ends. CDR3 size: 14 residues. The CDR3 loop reads CASSLVQGDTEAFF. The CDR3, as DNA: TGTGCCAGCAGCTTAGTACAGGGCGACACTGAAGCTTTCTTT.

This chain connects TRBV11-2 to TRBJ2-1; 9 bases are shared with TRBD1. Looked up from germline, CDR1 is SGHAT and CDR2 is FQNNGV. Trimming removed 4 bases from V and 6 bases from J; junction bases left unmatched: 10. This CDR3 is 16 amino acids long. In DNA form, the CDR3 reads TGTGCCAGCAGCTCCCATTCCGGGACAGGGTTCAATGAGCAGTTCTTC. Protein product: CASSSHSGTGFNEQFF.

This clone came up once. Its ends do not fully match the called genes, so a read error is possible. The chain links TRBV7-7 to TRBJ1-2; no definite D call. This CDR3 spans 12 amino acids. Germline V gene lookup returns CDR1 SSHAT and CDR2 FNYEAQ (reference sequence). The CDR3 DNA is TGTGCTAGCAGCTTAGAGAAGAATGGCTACACCTTC. Protein: CASSLEKNGYTF.

This clone was seen more than once but under ten times. CDR3 amino acids: CASSSVQGGMGAGELFF. As DNA, the CDR3 is TGTGCCAGCAGCTCAGTACAGGGGGGAATGGGGGCCGGGGAGCTGTTTTTT. The rearrangement uses TRBV5-4 and TRBJ2-2; 8 bases fit TRBD1. Trimming cost V 3 bases and J 6 bases; bases outside gene matches: 13. CDR1 and CDR2 from the germline V gene are SGHNT and YYREEE (reference sequence). The CDR3 length is 17 residues.

The V call is TRBV28, the J call TRBJ1-1; D is unclear. Germline V gene lookup returns CDR1 MDHEN and CDR2 SYDVKM. The CDR3 sequence is 15 residues long. V lost 3 bases and J lost 1, with 12 bases in between. In nucleotides, the CDR3 is TGTGCCAGCAGTTTTGAATTAGAGGGGAACACTGAAGCTTTCTTT. This codes for CASSFELEGNTEAFF.

The rearrangement joins TRBV9 to TRBJ1-4; tentatively, D is TRBD1 (5 bases). This CDR3 has 15 amino acids. Trimming took off 3 bases at V and 6 bases at J, with 15 bases between the two ends. Per the germline V gene, CDR1 is SGDLS and CDR2 is YYNGEE. The CDR3 DNA reads as TGTGCCAGCAGCGCGGAAGGGGCATGGGATGAAAAACTGTTTTTT. Its translation: CASSAEGAWDEKLFF.

The J gene is TRBJ1-1, the V gene TRBV7-6, with D possibly TRBD1 on 5 matching bases. The CDR3 runs to 13 residues. The V end was cut by 5 bases, the J end by 0 bases, with 7 bases between. CDR1 is SGHVS, CDR2 FNYEAQ, per germline. The CDR3 loop is CASSPTVNTEAFF. In DNA form, the CDR3 reads TGTGCCAGCAGCCCGACAGTGAACACTGAAGCTTTCTTT. Based on the CDR3 plus reference TRBV7-6 and TRBJ1-1, the full variable domain is GAGVSQSPRYKVTKRGQDVALRCDPISGHVSLYWYRQALGQGPEFLTYFNYEAQQDKSGLPNDRFSAERPEGSISTLTIQRTEQRDSAMYRCASSPTVNTEAFFGQGTRLTVV.

The V and J genes are TRBV29-1 and TRBJ2-2; perhaps TRBD1 as D (6 bases). Looked up from germline, CDR1 is SQVTM and CDR2 is ANQGSEA. The CDR3 runs 15 residues. The ends were cut back, 7 bases at V and 2 bases at J, with 17 bases in the middle. CDR3 residues: CSGALLGHNTGELFF. In nucleotides, the CDR3 is TGCAGCGGGGCCCTGTTGGGACATAACACCGGGGAGCTGTTTTTT.

The chain recombines TRBV6-5 with TRBJ2-7; either TRBD1 or TRBD2 may fit D (5 bases each). Germline CDR1 MNHEY, CDR2 SVGAGI. Between the trimmed V and J ends, which lost 5 bases and 1 base, there was a span of 12 bases. This CDR3 region has 14 residues. CDR3: CASSRDLRSYEQYF. The CDR3 DNA reads TGTGCCAGCAGTCGGGACCTTCGGTCCTACGAGCAGTACTTC.

The V gene is TRBV30, the J gene TRBJ1-6, with a tentative D call TRBD1 (5 bases). The V gene lost 4 bases and the J gene lost 9 bases, with 16 bases spanning the gap. Germline assignment: CDR1 GTSNPN and CDR2 SVGIG (reference sequence). This CDR3 comprises 14 residues. The CDR3 region is CAWTVGAGSSPLHF. CDR3 bases: TGTGCCTGGACGGTAGGGGCAGGTAGTTCACCCCTCCACTTT.

The CDR3 sequence is CASSLAGLEQYF. The CDR3 DNA reads as TGTGCCAGCAGCTTGGCTGGGCTCGAGCAGTACTTC. The chain couples TRBV5-6 to TRBJ2-7; D is unclear. CDR1 and CDR2 (germline): SGHDT, YYEEEE. Trimming shortened V by 0 bases and J by 6 bases, and 7 bases separated the two germline ends. The CDR3 is made up of 12 amino acids.

The DNA for the CDR3 is TGTGCCAGCAGTTTTTCTGATGGGACAGGGGTAAAGTACTTC. Its translation is CASSFSDGTGVKYF. The chain links TRBV27 to TRBJ2-7; 10 bases line up with TRBD1. The CDR3 totals 14 residues. The germline V gene has CDR1 MNHEY and CDR2 SMNVEV (reference sequence). Germline trimming cut 3 bases from V and 11 bases from J; bases unmatched to any gene: 10.

This clone was seen once. The rearrangement links TRBV9 to TRBJ1-1, with D perhaps matching TRBD1 (5 bases). Trimming pared 0 bases from V and 6 bases from J, leaving 6 bases between. From germline, CDR1 is SGDLS and CDR2 YYNGEE. The CDR3 has 12 amino acids. The CDR3 sequence: CASSVGGPEAFF. The CDR3 nucleotides read TGTGCCAGCAGCGTAGGGGGACCTGAAGCTTTCTTT.

The chain is built from TRBV19 and TRBJ2-3; D is ambiguous. Germline values: CDR1 LNHDA, CDR2 SQIVND (reference sequence). Deletions cut 3 bases from V and 2 bases from J, with 12 bases between. This CDR3 comprises 15 residues. CDR3 loop: CASSMRASPTDTQYF. CDR3 nucleotides: TGTGCCAGTAGTATGAGAGCCAGTCCCACAGATACGCAGTATTTT.

The chain is built from TRBV9 and TRBJ1-4; 10 nucleotides line up with TRBD1. From germline, CDR1 is SGDLS and CDR2 YYNGEE. Losses at the gene ends were 2 bases for V and 8 bases for J; bases not matched to a gene: 9. The CDR3 covers 16 residues. The CDR3 region has the DNA TGTGCCAGCAGCGTGGGACAGGGGATTAGGAAGGAAAAACTGTTTTTT. Translation: CASSVGQGIRKEKLFF.

The chain couples TRBV6-5 to TRBJ1-1; D unclear. The CDR3 is 15 amino acids. Germline V gene sequence: CDR1 MNHEY, CDR2 SVGAGI. V shed 2 bases and J shed 2 bases, with 12 bases lying between them. The CDR3 DNA is TGTGCCAGCAGTTACACCGACGAGATAAACACTGAAGCTTTCTTT. Translated: CASSYTDEINTEAFF.

The gene calls are TRBV4-3 and TRBJ2-3; TRBD1 matches 7 bases. The germline V gene has CDR1 LGHNA and CDR2 YSLEER. The CDR3 consists of 15 residues. Losses at the gene ends were 1 base for V and 7 bases for J; bases not matched to a gene: 8. Here the CDR3 reads CASSQGYRGSNTQYF. For the CDR3, the DNA is TGCGCCAGCAGCCAAGGTTACAGGGGTTCAAATACGCAGTATTTT.

The chain carries TRBV27 and TRBJ1-1; D ambiguous. CDR3 length: 14 amino acids. Germline V gene data show CDR1 as MNHEY and CDR2 as SMNVEV (reference sequence). V shed 5 bases and J shed 0 bases, with 10 bases lying between them. Here the CDR3 reads CASSKREVNTEAFF. The CDR3 region has the DNA TGTGCCAGCAGTAAAAGGGAAGTGAACACTGAAGCTTTCTTT.

V gene TRBV5-4 combines with J gene TRBJ1-2; D remains unclear. The CDR3 is 14 amino acids. V lost 1 base and J 1 base, leaving 8 bases between the germline ends. CDR1 SGHNT and CDR2 YYREEE come from the germline V gene (reference sequence). CDR3 in amino acids: CASSLSGDNYGYTF. The CDR3 nucleotides are TGTGCCAGCAGCTTGTCGGGTGATAACTATGGCTACACCTTC.